This T cell receptor (beta chain) was observed in a study of cytomegalovirus exposure and HLA in healthy donors. Unmatched junction bases numbered 14, after V lost 4 bases and J lost 4 bases. There are 19 residues in the CDR3. CDR1 is SGHRS, CDR2 YFSETQ, per germline. TCRdb keeps only in-frame clones here, not all; method: immunoSEQ multiplex PCR. The sample holds about 220,000 clones, 90% to 95% seen once. The sequenced material came from PBMCs. The receptor was isolated from a woman in her late teens or twenties in good health and CMV-seronegative. The gene calls are TRBV5-1 and TRBJ2-5, with TRBD2 matching 15 bases. CDR3 region: CASSPRLGLAGGSPETQYF. In nucleotides, the CDR3 is TGCGCCAGCAGCCCGCGGCTGGGACTAGCGGGAGGATCCCCAGAGACCCAGTACTTC.